This TCR beta chain was sequenced in a study of T cell repertoires in cytomegalovirus infection. TCRdb itself ran the reads through MiXCR, one entry per CDR3 protein. Among around 740,000 distinct CDR3 sequences listed, about a third were seen once. V lost 4 bases and J lost 5, with 8 bases in between. Germline CDR1 and CDR2: SGHDN and FVKESK. The CDR3 contains 12 residues. This receptor was taken from a human donor in good health (CMV status not recorded). Some clones in this sample may be carry-over from other donors' samples. This chain links TRBV14 with TRBJ2-5; unclear D gene. The sequencing sample was made of PBMCs. CDR3 bases: TGTGCCAGCAGCCGGCAGTTCGAGACCCAGTACTTC. Translation gives CASSRQFETQYF.